These 22 T cell receptor beta chains came from one sample sequenced in a study of molecular identifiers for immune sequencing clone quantification (dated by TCRdb to the late 2010s). Library preparation used PCR. The data were produced on a NextSeq 500. The raw public reads went through TCRdb reprocessing: fastp at Q25, MiXCR clone calling, in-frame beta chains kept. Rows with a matching CDR3 protein are joined into one entry that keeps the most common DNA and genes. The sample includes roughly 90,000 distinct CDR3 sequences, with more than 20% observed a single time. The top ten clonotypes cover less than 0.85% of the sample. The sample was naive CD8+ T cells from blood, with Jurkat cell RNA spiked in. The cell subset or site label on this specimen signifies: FACS-sorted CD8+CD4-CCR7+CD45RA+ naive T cells. These receptors were obtained from a human donor in good health. Some libraries in this study had Jurkat cell RNA spiked in.

About this clonotype itself: One base away lies a much larger clone, so this may be a sequencing read error. This chain connects TRBV12-3 or TRBV12-4 to TRBJ2-7; the D is unclear. V lost 6 bases to trimming and J lost 5 bases, with 17 bases between them. The CDR3 has 14 amino acids. Written as DNA, the CDR3 is TGTGCCAGCAGCAGAGAAGGAGTAGCCCACGAGCAGTACTTC. This translates into CASSREGVAHEQYF.

This clonotype was seen a handful of times. V gene TRBV27 combines with J gene TRBJ1-5; D possibly corresponds to TRBD1 (5 bases). Between the trimmed V and J ends, which lost 2 bases and 3 bases, there was a span of 8 bases. CDR3 length: 14 amino acids. Germline lookup yields CDR1 MNHEY and CDR2 SMNVEV (reference sequence). This CDR3 is CASSLRGVNQPQHF. CDR3 nucleotides: TGTGCCAGCAGTTTAAGAGGGGTCAATCAGCCCCAGCATTTT.

This clonotype has ten or more counts. The chain combines TRBV29-1 with TRBJ2-3, with TRBD2 as a possible D gene (5 bases). V lost 1 base to trimming and J lost 2 bases, with 13 bases between them. CDR1 is SQVTM and CDR2 is ANQGSEA in the germline V gene. This CDR3 contains 15 residues. The CDR3 loop reads CSVEVGRRDTDTQYF. The CDR3 DNA reads as TGCAGCGTTGAAGTCGGCCGACGGGACACAGATACGCAGTATTTT.

The chain uses TRBV2 and TRBJ1-2, with D possibly being TRBD1 (6 bases). V was clipped by 4 bases and J by 6 bases, with 21 bases between them. Germline CDR1 is SNHLY and CDR2 is FYNNEI. The CDR3 has 16 residues. The CDR3 DNA reads as TGTGCCAGCAGTGCGTGGACAGCCAAAGGGAGCCATGGCTACACCTTC. It yields the protein CASSAWTAKGSHGYTF.

The V and J genes are TRBV7-9 and TRBJ2-7; D is perhaps TRBD1 (6 bases). This CDR3 contains 13 residues. Germline V gene lookup returns CDR1 SEHNR and CDR2 FQNEAQ (reference sequence). V lost 7 bases and J 5 bases, leaving 15 bases between the germline ends. CDR3 sequence (DNA): TGTGCCAGCACCGCAGGGGCGCGGGACGAGCAGTACTTC. Translated, it gives CASTAGARDEQYF.

The sample holds many counts of this clonotype. V usage is TRBV30 and J usage is TRBJ2-7; D unclear. Trimming took 0 bases from V and 5 from J, leaving 11 bases between them. The germline CDR1 and CDR2 sequences are GTSNPN and SVGIG (reference sequence). CDR3 length: 13 amino acids. Here the CDR3 reads CAWSVSPWHEQYF. The CDR3 nucleotides are TGTGCCTGGAGTGTATCCCCGTGGCACGAGCAGTACTTC.

Comment on this clonotype: A read error may explain this, as a much larger clone is one base away. This chain links TRBV9 with TRBJ1-6, with a weak D call TRBD1 (5 bases). From germline, CDR1 is SGDLS and CDR2 YYNGEE. The ends were cut back, 3 bases at V and 0 bases at J, with 16 bases in the middle. The CDR3 has 18 residues. The DNA for the CDR3 is TGTGCCAGCAGCGGAGCGCGGGGGGGGAGCTCCTATAATTCACCCCTCCACTTT. It codes for CASSGARGGSSYNSPLHF.

This clonotype was recorded at least ten times. This chain links TRBV6-5 with TRBJ2-2; D is unclear. The germline V gene has CDR1 MNHEY and CDR2 SVGAGI. Trimming shortened V by 6 bases and J by 6 bases, and 23 bases separated the two germline ends. CDR3 size: 17 residues. CDR3 in amino acids: CASSPTDASTKAGELFF. CDR3 in DNA: TGTGCCAGCAGCCCCACGGACGCCTCTACCAAGGCCGGGGAGCTGTTTTTT.

The chain uses TRBV13 and TRBJ2-7; 7 bases fit TRBD1. Germline V CDR1 and CDR2: PRHDT, FYEKMQ (reference sequence). This CDR3 is 15 amino acids long. After removal of 5 bases from V and 5 bases from J, the junction contained 12 bases not matched to a gene. The CDR3 DNA sequence: TGTGCCAGCAGCCTCTCGGGACAGAAGAGGGACGAGCAGTACTTC. It encodes CASSLSGQKRDEQYF.

The chain has TRBV10-2 and TRBJ2-5, with a possible D match to TRBD2 (5 bases). CDR1 is WSHSY, CDR2 SAAADI, per germline. The CDR3 has 14 amino acids. Trimming took off 3 bases at V and 1 base at J, with 9 bases between the two ends. DNA for the CDR3: TGCGCCAGCAGTGAAACTAGGGTCCAAGAGACCCAGTACTTC. Encoded protein: CASSETRVQETQYF.

Remarks on this clonotype: One end of the junction varies from germline; a read error may be responsible. The rearrangement joins TRBV24-1 to TRBJ2-7; D is unresolved. Germline V gene lookup returns CDR1 KGHDR and CDR2 SFDVKD. CDR3 length equals 14 residues. The CDR3 sequence is CATSDPLSGYGQYF. The CDR3 nucleotides are TGTGCCACCAGTGACCCTTTGTCCGGATACGGGCAGTACTTC.

The sample holds many counts of this clonotype. The chain employs TRBV2 and TRBJ2-1, with a possible D match to TRBD2 (6 bases). This CDR3 has 13 amino acids. Germline CDR1 and CDR2: SNHLY and FYNNEI. Trimming removed 6 bases at V and 9 bases at J, with 15 bases between. CDR3 protein: CASRARLGLEQFF. The CDR3 DNA is TGTGCCAGCAGAGCACGACTAGGACTTGAGCAGTTCTTC. The variable domain in full, completed from reference TRBV2 and TRBJ2-1, reads EPEVTQTPSHQVTQMGQEVILRCVPISNHLYFYWYRQILGQKVEFLVSFYNNEISEKSEIFDDQFSVERPDGSNFTLKIRSTKLEDSAMYFCASRARLGLEQFFGPGTRLTVL.

As regards this clonotype: A junction boundary mismatches the germline segment, possibly from a read error. The V and J genes are TRBV2 and TRBJ2-7; perhaps TRBD1 as D (5 bases). The germline gives CDR1 SNHLY, CDR2 FYNNEI. The CDR3 is 13 amino acids. CDR3 bases: TGTGCCAGCAGTGATAGGGGCCCCTACGCGCAGTACTTC. Amino acid sequence: CASSDRGPYAQYF.

This clonotype occurred many times. The genes are TRBV7-8 and TRBJ2-3; 13 positions agree with TRBD2. With 5 bases clipped from V and 3 bases from J, the junction kept 8 bases outside the gene matches. This CDR3 is 17 amino acids long. In germline, CDR1 is SGHVS, CDR2 FQNEAQ. As DNA, the CDR3 is TGTGCCAGCAGCGGGAGGACTAGCGGGGGATGGACAGATACGCAGTATTTT. Translating it yields CASSGRTSGGWTDTQYF.

As concerns this clonotype: The conserved closing phenylalanine or tryptophan is absent in this CDR3, likely reflecting a read error. This rearrangement joins TRBV12-3 or TRBV12-4 to TRBJ2-6, with D possibly TRBD1 on 5 matching bases. This CDR3 has 14 residues. Trimming stripped 5 bases from V and 1 base from J, with 6 bases between. The CDR3 reads CASSPGSGANVLTL. In DNA form, the CDR3 reads TGTGCCAGCAGTCCAGGGTCTGGGGCCAACGTCCTGACTCTC.

This sequence joins TRBV12-3 or TRBV12-4 and TRBJ2-4, with 8 nucleotides matching TRBD2. The CDR3 is 19 amino acids. V was clipped by 11 bases and J by 0 bases; unmatched bases: 21. The CDR3 reads CAGTGPISGMELAKNIQYF. In DNA form, the CDR3 reads TGTGCCGGCACGGGCCCGATTAGCGGGATGGAACTAGCCAAAAACATTCAGTACTTC.

There are many counts of this clonotype. V is TRBV20-1 and J is TRBJ1-1; D is perhaps TRBD1 (6 bases). Germline-derived CDR1 and CDR2 are DFQATT and SNEGSKA (reference sequence). V shed 0 bases and J shed 5 bases, with 16 bases lying between them. The CDR3 runs 15 residues. The CDR3 loop reads CSARDLSAGETEAFF. CDR3 sequence (DNA): TGCAGTGCTAGAGATCTCTCTGCAGGGGAGACTGAAGCTTTCTTT.

The chain links TRBV19 to TRBJ1-2; possibly TRBD1 for D (5 bases). Trimming removed 5 bases at V and 5 bases at J, with 15 bases between. This CDR3 is 14 amino acids long. Germline V gene sequence: CDR1 LNHDA, CDR2 SQIVND (reference sequence). CDR3 region: CASSPAGPGYGYTF. The CDR3 DNA follows: TGTGCCAGTAGTCCTGCCGGCCCAGGGTATGGCTACACCTTC.

V is TRBV29-1 and J is TRBJ2-1; 7 bases match TRBD2. J was trimmed by 0 bases and V by 1 base; bases with no gene match: 18. The germline CDR1 and CDR2 sequences are SQVTM and ANQGSEA. The CDR3 extends over 20 amino acids. For the CDR3, the DNA is TGCAGCGTTGAAGTATCGGGGAGGGCCTTTTCTTTTTCCTCCTACAATGAGCAGTTCTTC. Translation gives CSVEVSGRAFSFSSYNEQFF.

This chain joins TRBV27 and TRBJ2-6; no reliable D call. Germline assignment: CDR1 MNHEY and CDR2 SMNVEV (reference sequence). This CDR3 has 14 residues. V was trimmed by 5 bases and J by 1 base, leaving 6 bases between them. CDR3 sequence reads: CASSEYSGANVLTF. Here the CDR3 DNA reads TGTGCCAGCAGTGAATATTCTGGGGCCAACGTCCTGACTTTC.

Points on this clonotype: A much more abundant neighbour one base away suggests this may be a read error. The chain is built from TRBV9 and TRBJ2-6; TRBD1 matches at 7 bases. The CDR3 consists of 19 residues. Looked up from germline, CDR1 is SGDLS and CDR2 is YYNGEE. CDR3 DNA: TGTGCCAGCAGCGTAGTCCCGGCAGGGGGAATCTCTGGGGCCAACGTCCAGACTTTC. Residues: CASSVVPAGGISGANVQTF.

This clonotype came up many times. This chain joins TRBV5-6 and TRBJ1-1; D is ambiguous. V lost 0 bases, J lost 2 bases, and 11 bases lay in between. The CDR3 is 15 residues long. The germline CDR1 and CDR2 sequences are SGHDT and YYEEEE. The CDR3 DNA sequence: TGTGCCAGCAGCTTGGGGGCGGTCGTTAACACTGAAGCTTTCTTT. Its protein is CASSLGAVVNTEAFF.